This TCR beta chain was documented in a study of CD8 T cells in Susac syndrome. Germline CDR1 and CDR2: DFQATT and SNEGSKA (reference sequence). V gave up 7 bases and J gave up 3 bases, with 10 bases separating them. The CDR3 length is 12 residues. Roughly 0.45 to 1 ug RNA was reverse transcribed with random hexamers. MiXCR was run by TCRdb on the immunoSEQ multiplex PCR reads, yielding one entry per CDR3 protein. The sample has some 210,000 distinct CDR3 sequences, approximately 94% seen once. TCR beta was sequenced from blood CD8+ and CD4+ T cells. Negative isolation yielded CD8+ and CD4+ T cells; FACS enriched TEMRA cells. Remarks on this clonotype: Its target is unknown.

Whole-study findings and limits: As the study acknowledged, the number of individuals who were part of its TCR sequencing and HLA analysis was relatively small.

The gene calls are TRBV20-1 and TRBJ1-3; no definite D call. Input material: CD4+ T cells from PBMCs. The source is a human donor with Susac syndrome. The CDR3 DNA is TGCAGTGTTCAGAGGGTTGGAAACACCATATATTTT. It encodes CSVQRVGNTIYF.